A single sample gave rise to the 18 T cell receptor beta chains below, sequenced in a study of siplizumab effects on memory and regulatory T cells. TCRdb keeps only in-frame clones here, not all; method: immunoSEQ multiplex PCR. The table has 80,000 to 130,000 clones, around 94% seen once. Sequencing input: Tregs sorted from blood. The source of these receptors is a human donor in good health.

The V gene is TRBV5-1, the J gene TRBJ2-5; D may match TRBD1 or TRBD2 (7 bases each). V dropped 5 bases and J dropped 5 bases, with 13 bases sitting between them. Per germline, CDR1 SGHRS and CDR2 YFSETQ. The length of the CDR3 is 13 residues. The CDR3 spells CASRGGGGETQYF. In nucleotides, the CDR3 is TGCGCCAGCAGGGGAGGGGGCGGTGAGACCCAGTACTTC. Full variable domain (outside the CDR3, taken from reference TRBV5-1 and TRBJ2-5): KAGVTQTPRYLIKTRGQQVTLSCSPISGHRSVSWYQQTPGQGLQFLFEYFSETQRNKGNFPGRFSGRQFSNSRSEMNVSTLELGDSALYLCASRGGGGETQYFGPGTRLLVL.

This clone was seen just once. The chain couples TRBV4-2 to TRBJ2-1; the match to TRBD2 covers 9 bases. CDR3 length equals 19 residues. Germline CDR1 and CDR2: LGHNA and YNFKEQ. The V segment lost 0 bases and the J segment 0 bases; nucleotides outside the gene matches: 9. The CDR3 DNA sequence: TGTGCCAGCAGCCAAGATCAAGCGGGAGGCCCCAGCTCCTACAATGAGCAGTTCTTC. It specifies CASSQDQAGGPSSYNEQFF.

The chain joins TRBV6-5 to TRBJ2-7; D is unclear. Trimming stripped 7 bases from V and 4 bases from J, with 8 bases between. The CDR3 runs to 11 residues. CDR1 MNHEY and CDR2 SVGAGI come from the germline V gene. The CDR3 region is CASKGRYEQYF. The CDR3 coding sequence is TGTGCCAGCAAGGGTAGGTACGAGCAGTACTTC.

The genes are TRBV6-4 and TRBJ2-1; TRBD2 might be the D (5 bases). Deletions cut 6 bases from V and 6 bases from J, with 18 bases between. The CDR3 has 15 amino acids. The V gene's germline CDR1 is MRHNA and CDR2 SNTAGT. CDR3 residues: CASSETETGLNEQFF. The DNA of the CDR3 is TGTGCCAGCAGCGAAACAGAGACCGGACTCAATGAGCAGTTCTTC.

The chain links TRBV2 to TRBJ1-2; 9 positions agree with TRBD1. Trimming took 7 bases from V and 6 from J; bases not matched to a gene: 9. Germline CDR1 SNHLY, CDR2 FYNNEI. There are 14 residues in the CDR3. In DNA form, the CDR3 reads TGTGCCAGCAAGAACTTGGACAGGGGCAATGGCTACACCTTC. It is translated as CASKNLDRGNGYTF.

This chain joins TRBV6-6 and TRBJ2-7, with TRBD1 identical over 7 bases. V dropped 4 bases and J dropped 3; count of bases not matched to a gene: 9. CDR1 MNHNY and CDR2 SVGAGI come from the germline V gene (reference sequence). CDR3 length: 15 residues. CDR3 coding DNA: TGTGCCAGCAGTTCCGTGACAGGGAAGGGCTACGAGCAGTACTTC. This translates into CASSSVTGKGYEQYF.

The rearrangement joins TRBV2 to TRBJ2-1; TRBD1 matches at 9 bases. This CDR3 region has 15 residues. Germline lookup yields CDR1 SNHLY and CDR2 FYNNEI. J lost 1 base, V lost 6 bases, and 4 bases had no gene match. CDR3 nucleotides: TGTGCCAGCAGGGACAGGGGTTCGTCCTACAATGAGCAGTTCTTC. This codes for CASRDRGSSYNEQFF.

This sequence joins TRBV7-9 and TRBJ2-3; D is possibly TRBD2 (6 bases). CDR3 length: 18 residues. From germline, CDR1 is SEHNR and CDR2 FQNEAQ (reference sequence). The V end was cut by 5 bases, the J end by 4 bases, with 25 bases between. CDR3 sequence reads: CASSLSPTSHKRADTQYF. The DNA for the CDR3 is TGTGCCAGCAGCCTCTCCCCTACTAGCCACAAAAGAGCAGATACGCAGTATTTT.

The rearrangement links TRBV7-9 to TRBJ1-4; no reliable D call. The CDR3 covers 11 residues. The germline V gene encodes CDR1 SEHNR and CDR2 FQNEAQ (reference sequence). With 3 bases removed from V and 8 bases from J, the gap between germline ends came to 4 bases. This CDR3 is CASSFREKLFF. The CDR3 nucleotides are TGTGCCAGCAGCTTCCGGGAAAAACTGTTTTTT.

This clone was picked up one time. This sample includes further DNA sequences coding for the same CDR3. The gene calls are TRBV2 and TRBJ1-5, with a weak D call TRBD1 (5 bases). The germline V gene has CDR1 SNHLY and CDR2 FYNNEI. V lost 6 bases, J lost 4 bases, and 7 bases lay in between. The CDR3 covers 12 residues. In nucleotides, the CDR3 is TGTGCCAGCAGGCGGGGGAATCAGCCCCAGCATTTT. Its protein product is CASRRGNQPQHF. The entire variable domain, with the rest obtained from reference TRBV2 and TRBJ1-5, is as follows: EPEVTQTPSHQVTQMGQEVILRCVPISNHLYFYWYRQILGQKVEFLVSFYNNEISEKSEIFDDQFSVERPDGSNFTLKIRSTKLEDSAMYFCASRRGNQPQHFGDGTRLSIL.

This clone was recorded once. This chain links TRBV19 with TRBJ1-4; 7 nucleotides agree with TRBD1. Germline values: CDR1 LNHDA, CDR2 SQIVND (reference sequence). The CDR3 has 12 amino acids. Unmatched junction bases numbered 4, after V lost 8 bases and J lost 7 bases. This CDR3 reads CASRSGGEKLFF. The CDR3 bases are TGTGCCAGTCGGTCAGGGGGTGAAAAACTGTTTTTT.

This chain joins TRBV5-1 and TRBJ2-7, with a possible D match to TRBD2 (6 bases). The CDR3 covers 14 residues. Trimming cost V 4 bases and J 3 bases, with 14 bases left between them. Germline V gene data show CDR1 as SGHRS and CDR2 as YFSETQ. Written as DNA, the CDR3 is TGCGCCAGCAGCCATTCGGGACTGAGCTACGAGCAGTACTTC. Translation gives CASSHSGLSYEQYF.

The V gene is TRBV4-2, the J gene TRBJ2-2; no reliable D call. The V gene lost 7 bases and the J gene lost 3 bases, with 12 bases spanning the gap. The CDR3 is made up of 14 amino acids. Germline loops: CDR1 LGHNA, CDR2 YNFKEQ. The CDR3 protein is CASTPFRDTGELFF. The CDR3 coding sequence is TGTGCCAGCACGCCCTTCCGGGACACCGGGGAGCTGTTTTTT.

This chain links TRBV19 with TRBJ1-1; D is unresolved. V gave up 4 bases and J gave up 3 bases, with 15 bases separating them. Per germline, CDR1 LNHDA and CDR2 SQIVND (reference sequence). The CDR3 is 15 residues long. The CDR3 reads CASSNAPGRYTEAFF. The CDR3 DNA reads as TGTGCCAGTAGTAATGCTCCGGGAAGGTACACTGAAGCTTTCTTT. Complete variable domain (other parts from reference TRBV19 and TRBJ1-1): DGGITQSPKYLFRKEGQNVTLSCEQNLNHDAMYWYRQDPGQGLRLIYYSQIVNDFQKGDIAEGYSVSREKKESFPLTVTSAQKNPTAFYLCASSNAPGRYTEAFFGQGTRLTVV.

The V call is TRBV6-5, the J call TRBJ1-1; D is ambiguous. Looked up from germline, CDR1 is MNHEY and CDR2 is SVGAGI. Trimming removed 8 bases from V and 10 bases from J, with 11 bases in between. This CDR3 comprises 10 residues. The chain's CDR3 is CASGRTSAFF. CDR3 sequence (DNA): TGTGCCAGCGGTAGAACTTCAGCTTTCTTT.

The rearrangement links TRBV5-1 to TRBJ1-2; D may be TRBD1 (5 bases). This CDR3 contains 14 residues. CDR1 SGHRS and CDR2 YFSETQ come from the germline V gene. V lost 6 bases to trimming and J lost 2 bases, with 14 bases between them. The CDR3 region has the DNA TGCGCCAGCACGGGAGGTAGGGGAAACTATGGCTACACCTTC. This sequence encodes CASTGGRGNYGYTF.

The rearrangement uses TRBV28 and TRBJ2-5; possibly TRBD2 for D (5 bases). Germline V gene lookup returns CDR1 MDHEN and CDR2 SYDVKM. V lost 1 base and J lost 7, with 19 bases in between. The CDR3 length is 16 residues. CDR3 nucleotide sequence: TGTGCCAGCAGTTTATTTCTGGTGGGAGTTCAGATGACCCAGTACTTC. Protein sequence: CASSLFLVGVQMTQYF.

The chain is built from TRBV30 and TRBJ1-2; D is undetermined. There are 13 residues in the CDR3. Germline lookup yields CDR1 GTSNPN and CDR2 SVGIG (reference sequence). Between the trimmed V and J ends, which lost 0 bases and 4 bases, there was a span of 9 bases. This CDR3 is CAWSVGQTYGYTF. CDR3 coding DNA: TGTGCCTGGAGTGTAGGCCAGACCTATGGCTACACCTTC.